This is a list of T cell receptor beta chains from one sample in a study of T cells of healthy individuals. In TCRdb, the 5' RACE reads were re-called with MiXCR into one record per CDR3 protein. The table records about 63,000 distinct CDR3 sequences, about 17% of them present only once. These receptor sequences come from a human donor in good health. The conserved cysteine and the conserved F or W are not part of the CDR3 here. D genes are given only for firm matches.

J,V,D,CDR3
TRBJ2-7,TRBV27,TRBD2,ASSSKTRLAGWGTGEQY
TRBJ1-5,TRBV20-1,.,SARNSYSNQPQH
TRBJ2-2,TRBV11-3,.,ASSYGGSGELF
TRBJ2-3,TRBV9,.,ASSLGVAELTDTQY
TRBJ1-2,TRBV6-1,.,AGTDRYYGYT
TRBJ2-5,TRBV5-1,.,ASSYTQASETQY
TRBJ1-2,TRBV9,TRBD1,ASSVRTGGGGYT
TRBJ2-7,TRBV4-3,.,ASSQALGEYEQY
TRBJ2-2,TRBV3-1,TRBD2,ATRAGGRPGELF
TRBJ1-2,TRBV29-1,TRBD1,SAYQQGGYGYT
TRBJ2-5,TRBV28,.,ASSPVGGFKTQY
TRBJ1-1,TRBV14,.,ASSQTFGLGTEAF
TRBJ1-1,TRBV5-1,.,ASSLSGRDTEAF